The 13 T cell receptor beta chains below were found in one sample sequenced in a study of patients and donors after allogeneic stem cell transplantation. MiXCR was run by TCRdb on the RT-PCR reads, yielding one entry per CDR3 protein. The sample lists about 960,000 distinct CDR3 sequences, approximately 19% occurring once. Sequenced: blood, either unsorted or a sorted T cell fraction (not recorded which). Receptors were obtained from a human donor who was either an allogeneic HSCT recipient or a stem cell or donor lymphocyte infusion donor (not recorded which). It is not recorded whose cells these are; they may come from a transplant donor.

This clonotype has at least ten counts. The chain uses TRBV24-1 and TRBJ2-1; D is undetermined. The CDR3 is 12 residues long. Germline lookup yields CDR1 KGHDR and CDR2 SFDVKD. Trimming took off 0 bases at V and 5 bases at J, with 1 base between the two ends. Here the CDR3 DNA reads TGTGCCACCAGTGATTTGAACAATGAGCAGTTCTTC. Translation: CATSDLNNEQFF.

The chain has TRBV6-1 and TRBJ2-5; the match to TRBD2 covers 9 bases. This CDR3 spans 15 amino acids. Losses at the gene ends were 6 bases for V and 7 bases for J; bases not matched to a gene: 12. CDR1 is MNHNS, CDR2 SASEGT, per germline. CDR3 amino acids: CASRPTSGRRSTQYF. The CDR3, as DNA: TGTGCCAGCAGACCGACTAGCGGTCGAAGGTCGACCCAGTACTTC.

The gene calls are TRBV5-1 and TRBJ2-1; weak D call: TRBD2 (6 bases). Between the trimmed V and J ends, which lost 7 bases and 10 bases, there was a span of 21 bases. This CDR3 comprises 14 residues. CDR1 and CDR2 (germline): SGHRS, YFSETQ. This chain's CDR3 is CASLRDGGAGEQFF. CDR3 nucleotides: TGCGCCAGCTTGCGGGACGGTGGGGCAGGGGAGCAGTTCTTC.

This chain links TRBV12-3 or TRBV12-4 with TRBJ1-4; D gene ambiguous. The CDR3 totals 12 residues. V was trimmed by 2 bases and J by 11 bases, leaving 9 bases between them. This chain's CDR3 is CASSLRGLKLFF. CDR3 DNA: TGTGCCAGCAGTTTAAGAGGGCTCAAACTGTTTTTT.

This clonotype was found a few times. This sequence joins TRBV5-1 and TRBJ2-5, with 8 bases lining up with TRBD1. From germline, CDR1 is SGHRS and CDR2 YFSETQ. With 2 bases clipped from V and 2 bases from J, the junction kept 5 bases outside the gene matches. The CDR3 is 15 residues long. The CDR3 sequence: CASSFGTGTQETQYF. The CDR3, as DNA: TGCGCCAGCAGCTTTGGGACAGGCACTCAAGAGACCCAGTACTTC.

CDR3 sequence reads: CASSSSTGVETQYF. Here the CDR3 DNA reads TGTGCCAGCAGTTCCTCGACAGGGGTCGAGACCCAGTACTTC. The chain combines TRBV27 with TRBJ2-5; 8 bases agree with TRBD1. Germline V gene sequence: CDR1 MNHEY, CDR2 SMNVEV (reference sequence). V lost 4 bases to trimming and J lost 5 bases; unmatched junction nucleotides: 6. The length of the CDR3 is 14 residues.

The chain uses TRBV20-1 and TRBJ1-6; D is undetermined. Germline CDR1 is DFQATT and CDR2 is SNEGSKA (reference sequence). The CDR3 loop spans 15 amino acids. V dropped 0 bases and J dropped 9 bases, with 15 bases sitting between them. The CDR3 coding sequence is TGCAGTGCTAGAGATATTCGACGGCTGGGTTCACCCCTCCACTTT. Amino acid sequence: CSARDIRRLGSPLHF.

This clonotype has a handful of counts. The chain couples TRBV25-1 to TRBJ2-7; D not resolved. The CDR3 spans 14 residues. The V gene's germline CDR1 is MGHDK and CDR2 SYGVNS. Trimming shortened V by 2 bases and J by 0 bases, and 8 bases separated the two germline ends. CDR3 loop: CASSEVGSSYEQYF. In DNA form, the CDR3 reads TGTGCCAGCAGTGAAGTAGGGTCCTCCTACGAGCAGTACTTC.

This clonotype appeared a few times. V is TRBV7-9 and J is TRBJ1-2, with no clear D. The CDR3 contains 13 residues. V was trimmed by 1 base and J by 8 bases, leaving 11 bases between them. The germline CDR1 and CDR2 sequences are SEHNR and FQNEAQ (reference sequence). CDR3 DNA: TGTGCCAGCAGCTTAGGGAGGGAAGCGGGCTACACCTTC. Translated, it gives CASSLGREAGYTF.

This clonotype occurred a few times. V and J are TRBV20-1 and TRBJ2-7, with D uncertain. The V end lost 3 bases, the J end lost 2 bases, and 14 bases lay between the germline ends. This CDR3 spans 14 amino acids. Per the germline V gene, CDR1 is DFQATT and CDR2 is SNEGSKA (reference sequence). This CDR3 reads CSASRWAAPYEQYF. The CDR3 DNA is TGCAGTGCTAGTCGCTGGGCTGCCCCCTACGAGCAGTACTTC.

The chain combines TRBV5-1 with TRBJ2-2, with 13 bases lining up with TRBD2. The V segment lost 3 bases and the J segment 3 bases; nucleotides outside the gene matches: 5. The CDR3 is made up of 17 amino acids. Germline values: CDR1 SGHRS, CDR2 YFSETQ. The CDR3 protein is CASSYGLAGAHTGELFF. CDR3 nucleotides: TGCGCCAGCAGCTACGGACTAGCGGGGGCCCACACCGGGGAGCTGTTTTTT.

V gene TRBV12-3 or TRBV12-4 combines with J gene TRBJ1-6; D gene ambiguous. Trimming stripped 3 bases from V and 8 bases from J, with 23 bases between. The CDR3 runs to 18 residues. CDR3 region: CASSFSVPGSYNYSPLHF. The CDR3 nucleotides read TGTGCCAGCAGTTTCTCGGTTCCGGGGTCTTATAATTATTCACCCCTCCACTTT.

This rearrangement joins TRBV24-1 to TRBJ2-1; TRBD1 or TRBD2 may be the D gene (5 bases each). Germline CDR1 reads KGHDR; CDR2 reads SFDVKD. This CDR3 contains 16 residues. V was trimmed by 4 bases and J by 3 bases, leaving 15 bases between them. As DNA, the CDR3 is TGTGCCACCAGTGAAGGGGTAAGAGGGGACTACAATGAGCAGTTCTTC. Its translation: CATSEGVRGDYNEQFF.